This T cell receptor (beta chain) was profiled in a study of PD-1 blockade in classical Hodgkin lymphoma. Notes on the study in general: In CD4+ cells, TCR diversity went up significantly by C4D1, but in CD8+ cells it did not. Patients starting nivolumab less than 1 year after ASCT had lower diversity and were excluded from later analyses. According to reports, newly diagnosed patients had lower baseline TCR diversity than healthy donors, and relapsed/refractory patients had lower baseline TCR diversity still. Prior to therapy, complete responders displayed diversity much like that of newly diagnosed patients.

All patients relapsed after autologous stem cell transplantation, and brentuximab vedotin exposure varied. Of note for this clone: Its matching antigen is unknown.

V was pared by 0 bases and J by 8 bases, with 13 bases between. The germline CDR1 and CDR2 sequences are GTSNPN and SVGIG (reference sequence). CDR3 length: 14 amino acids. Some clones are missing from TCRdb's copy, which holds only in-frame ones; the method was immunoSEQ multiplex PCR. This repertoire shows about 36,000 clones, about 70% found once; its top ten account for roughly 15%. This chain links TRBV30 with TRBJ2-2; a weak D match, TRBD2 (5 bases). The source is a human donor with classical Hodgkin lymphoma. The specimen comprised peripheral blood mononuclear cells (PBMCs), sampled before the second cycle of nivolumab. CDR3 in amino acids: CAWSVIASGGELFF. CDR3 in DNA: TGTGCCTGGAGTGTAATCGCCTCGGGGGGGGAGCTGTTTTTT.